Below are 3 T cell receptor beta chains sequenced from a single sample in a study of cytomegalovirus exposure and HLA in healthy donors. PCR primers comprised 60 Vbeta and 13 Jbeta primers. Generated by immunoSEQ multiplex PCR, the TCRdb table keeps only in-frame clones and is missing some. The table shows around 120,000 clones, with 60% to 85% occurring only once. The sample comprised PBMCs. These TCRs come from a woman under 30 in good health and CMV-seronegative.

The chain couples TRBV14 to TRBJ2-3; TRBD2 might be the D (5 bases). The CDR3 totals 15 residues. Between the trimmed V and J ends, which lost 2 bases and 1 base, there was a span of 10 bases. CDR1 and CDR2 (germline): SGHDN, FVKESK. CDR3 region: CASSQPGLGTDTQYF. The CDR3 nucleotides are TGTGCCAGCAGCCAACCTGGACTTGGCACAGATACGCAGTATTTT.

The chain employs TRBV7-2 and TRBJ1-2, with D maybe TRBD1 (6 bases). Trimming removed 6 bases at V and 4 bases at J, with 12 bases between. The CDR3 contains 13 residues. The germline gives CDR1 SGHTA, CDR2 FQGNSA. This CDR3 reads CASRPQGIYGYTF. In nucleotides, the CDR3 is TGTGCCAGCAGACCACAGGGTATCTATGGCTACACCTTC.

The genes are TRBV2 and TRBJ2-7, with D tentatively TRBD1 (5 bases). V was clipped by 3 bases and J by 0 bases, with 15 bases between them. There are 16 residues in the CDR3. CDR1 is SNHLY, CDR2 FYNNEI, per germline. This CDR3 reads CASSDPSGRASYEQYF. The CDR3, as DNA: TGTGCCAGCAGTGATCCGTCGGGCAGGGCCTCCTACGAGCAGTACTTC.